The table lists the clone carrying this TCR beta chain with a count of one. The germline V and J ends were trimmed by 6 bases and 2 bases, with 18 bases remaining between them. The CDR3 sequence is 16 residues long. CDR1 is MNHEY, CDR2 SVGAGI, per germline. This sample was taken from a study of kidney transplant recipient with SARS-CoV-2 infection. TCRdb analysed the reads with MiXCR anew, one entry per CDR3 protein. This repertoire shows some 220,000 distinct CDR3 sequences, under 30% found once; its top ten account for under 7.5%. The sample here was a blood sample, taken at baseline and on day 111 from a kidney transplant recipient. The J gene is TRBJ2-3, the V gene TRBV6-5; possibly TRBD2 for D (6 bases). The receptor's source is a male patient aged 30 to 39 who had COVID-19 and was a kidney transplant recipient. Some T cells could come from the graft donor. The CDR3 region is CASRGVRGLPTDTQYF. CDR3 sequence (DNA): TGTGCCAGCAGGGGGGTGCGGGGCCTCCCCACAGATACGCAGTATTTT.